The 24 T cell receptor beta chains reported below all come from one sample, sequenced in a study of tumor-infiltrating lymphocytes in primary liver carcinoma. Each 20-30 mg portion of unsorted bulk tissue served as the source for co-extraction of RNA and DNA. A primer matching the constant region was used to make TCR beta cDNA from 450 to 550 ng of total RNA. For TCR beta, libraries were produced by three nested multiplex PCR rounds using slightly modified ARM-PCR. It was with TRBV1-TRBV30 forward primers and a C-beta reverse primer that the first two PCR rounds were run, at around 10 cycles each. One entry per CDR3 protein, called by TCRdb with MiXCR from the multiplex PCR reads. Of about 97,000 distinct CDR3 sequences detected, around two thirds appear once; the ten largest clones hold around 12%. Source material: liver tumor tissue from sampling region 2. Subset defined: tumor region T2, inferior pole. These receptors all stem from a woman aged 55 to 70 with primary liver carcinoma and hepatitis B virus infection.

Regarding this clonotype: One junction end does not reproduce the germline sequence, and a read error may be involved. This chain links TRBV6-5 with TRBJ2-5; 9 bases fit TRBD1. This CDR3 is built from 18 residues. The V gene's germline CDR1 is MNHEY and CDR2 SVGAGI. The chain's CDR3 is CVSSRPPPTGGLKETQYF. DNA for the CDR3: TGTGTCAGCAGTCGCCCCCCTCCAACAGGGGGCTTAAAAGAGACCCAGTATTTC.

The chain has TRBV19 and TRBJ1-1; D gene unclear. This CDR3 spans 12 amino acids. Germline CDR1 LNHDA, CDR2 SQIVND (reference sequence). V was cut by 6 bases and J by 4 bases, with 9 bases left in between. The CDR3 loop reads CASRGFGTEAFF. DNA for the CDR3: TGTGCCAGTAGGGGTTTCGGCACTGAAGCTTTCTTT.

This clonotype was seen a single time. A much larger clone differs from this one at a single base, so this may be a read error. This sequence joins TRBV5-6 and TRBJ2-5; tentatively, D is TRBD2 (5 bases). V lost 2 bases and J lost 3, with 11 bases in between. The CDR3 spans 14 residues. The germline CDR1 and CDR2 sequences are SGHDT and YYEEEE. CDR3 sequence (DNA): TGTGCCAGCAGCTTAATGAGGGCGGAAGAGACCCAGTACTTC. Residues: CASSLMRAEETQYF.

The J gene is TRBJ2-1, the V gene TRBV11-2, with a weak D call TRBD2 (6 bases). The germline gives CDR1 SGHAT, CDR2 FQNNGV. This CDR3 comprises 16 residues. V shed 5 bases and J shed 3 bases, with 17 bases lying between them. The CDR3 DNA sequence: TGTGCCAGCAGCCCCCGACTAGTTGGAATCTACAATGAGCAGTTCTTC. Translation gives CASSPRLVGIYNEQFF.

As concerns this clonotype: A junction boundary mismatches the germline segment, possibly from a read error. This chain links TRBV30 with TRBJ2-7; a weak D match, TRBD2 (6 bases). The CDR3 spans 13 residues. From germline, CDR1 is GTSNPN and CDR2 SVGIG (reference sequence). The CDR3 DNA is TGTGCCTGGAGACGGCGGGGACTCAAAGAGCAATACTTC. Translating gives CAWRRRGLKEQYF.

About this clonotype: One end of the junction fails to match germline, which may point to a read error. CDR3 region: CAISRRLAENTAELFF. The CDR3 DNA is TGTGCCATCAGTCGTCGACTAGCGGAAAACACCGCGGAGCTCTTTTTT. The chain is built from TRBV11-2 and TRBJ2-2; 9 bases match TRBD2. Germline assignment: CDR1 SGHAT and CDR2 FQNNGV. CDR3 length: 16 residues.

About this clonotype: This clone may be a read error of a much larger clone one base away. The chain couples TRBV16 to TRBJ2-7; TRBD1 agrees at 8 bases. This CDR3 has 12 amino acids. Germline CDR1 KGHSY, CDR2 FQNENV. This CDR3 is CASSRTGREQCF. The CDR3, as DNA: TGTGCCAGCAGCCGGACAGGGCGCGAGCAGTGCTTC.

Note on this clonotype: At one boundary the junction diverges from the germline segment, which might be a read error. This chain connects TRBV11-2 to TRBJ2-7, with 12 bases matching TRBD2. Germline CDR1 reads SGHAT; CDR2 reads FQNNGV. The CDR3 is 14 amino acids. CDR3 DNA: TGCGCCAACAGCTTGACTAGCGGGAGTTACGGGCAGTACTTC. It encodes CANSLTSGSYGQYF. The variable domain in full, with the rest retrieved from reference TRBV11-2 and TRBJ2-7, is EAGVAQSPRYKIIEKRQSVAFWCNPISGHATLYWYQQILGQGPKLLIQFQNNGVVDDSQLPKDRFSAERLKGVDSTLKIQPAKLEDSAVYLCANSLTSGSYGQYFGPGTRLTVT.

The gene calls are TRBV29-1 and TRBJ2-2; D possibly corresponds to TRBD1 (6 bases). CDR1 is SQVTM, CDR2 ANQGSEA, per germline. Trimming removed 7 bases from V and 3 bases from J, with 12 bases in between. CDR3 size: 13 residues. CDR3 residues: CSARTVDTGELFF. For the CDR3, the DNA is TGCAGCGCGCGGACAGTGGACACCGGGGAGCTGTTTTTT.

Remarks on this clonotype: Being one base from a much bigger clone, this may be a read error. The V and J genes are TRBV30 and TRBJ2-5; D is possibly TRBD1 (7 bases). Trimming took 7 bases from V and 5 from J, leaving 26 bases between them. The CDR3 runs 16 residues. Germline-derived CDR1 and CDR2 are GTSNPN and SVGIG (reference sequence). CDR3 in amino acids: CASGSCGTAKEETQYF. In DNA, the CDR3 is TGTGCCTCAGGGTCATGCGGGACAGCGAAAGAGGAGACCCAGTACTTC.

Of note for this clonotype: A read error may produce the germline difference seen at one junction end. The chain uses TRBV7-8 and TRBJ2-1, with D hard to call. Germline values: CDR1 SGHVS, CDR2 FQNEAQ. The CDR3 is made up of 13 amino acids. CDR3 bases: TGTGTCAGCAGCTTGGGCTGTAACAATGAGCAGTTCTTC. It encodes CVSSLGCNNEQFF.

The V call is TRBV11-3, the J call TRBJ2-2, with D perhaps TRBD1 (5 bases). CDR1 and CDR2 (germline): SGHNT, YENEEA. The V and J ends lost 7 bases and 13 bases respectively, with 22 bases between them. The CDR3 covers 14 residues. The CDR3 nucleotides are TGTGCCAGCAACTTTAACAGGAACACAGTGGGGCTGTTTTTT. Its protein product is CASNFNRNTVGLFF.

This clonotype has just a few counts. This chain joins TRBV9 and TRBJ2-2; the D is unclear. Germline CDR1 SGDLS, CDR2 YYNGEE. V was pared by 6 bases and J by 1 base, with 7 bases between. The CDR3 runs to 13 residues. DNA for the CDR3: TGTGCCAGCACTAAGGGGAACACCGGGGAGCTGTTTTTT. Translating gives CASTKGNTGELFF.

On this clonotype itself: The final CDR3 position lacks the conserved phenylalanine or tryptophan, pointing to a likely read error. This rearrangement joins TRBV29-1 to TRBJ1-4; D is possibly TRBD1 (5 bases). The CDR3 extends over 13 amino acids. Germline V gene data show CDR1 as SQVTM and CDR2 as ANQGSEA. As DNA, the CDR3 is TGCAGCGTTAAAGACAGATCAAATGAAAAACTGTTTTCT. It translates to CSVKDRSNEKLFS.

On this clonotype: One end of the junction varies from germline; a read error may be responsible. The DNA of the CDR3 is TGTGCCAGCAGCGCCCGAGCAGAACTCACCGGGGAGTTGTTTTTT. Translated: CASSARAELTGELFF. The chain is built from TRBV7-8 and TRBJ2-2; TRBD2 is a possible D gene (5 bases). Germline CDR1 reads SGHVS; CDR2 reads FQNEAQ. The CDR3 consists of 15 residues.

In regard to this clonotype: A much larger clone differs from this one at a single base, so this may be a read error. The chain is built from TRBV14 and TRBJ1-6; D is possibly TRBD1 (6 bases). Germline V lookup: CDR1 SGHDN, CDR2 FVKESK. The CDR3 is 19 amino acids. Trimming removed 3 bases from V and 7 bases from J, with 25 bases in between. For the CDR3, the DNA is TGTGCCAGCAGCCAGTCCTTCGGGGGGCCGAGGTTCCCGAATTCACCCCTCCACTTT. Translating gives CASSQSFGGPRFPNSPLHF.

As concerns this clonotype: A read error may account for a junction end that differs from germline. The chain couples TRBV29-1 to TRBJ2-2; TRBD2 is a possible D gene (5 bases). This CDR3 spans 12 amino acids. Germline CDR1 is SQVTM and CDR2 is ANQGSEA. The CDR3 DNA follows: TGTAGCGTTGGACTGGATACGAGGGAGCTGTTTTTT. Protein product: CSVGLDTRELFF.

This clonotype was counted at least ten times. CDR3 sequence: CASSYGGGDGYTF. Here the CDR3 DNA reads TGTGCCAGCAGTTACGGGGGGGGCGACGGCTACACCTTC. The V and J genes are TRBV6-5 and TRBJ1-2; D possibly corresponds to TRBD1 (6 bases). Germline-derived CDR1 and CDR2 are MNHEY and SVGAGI. This CDR3 region has 13 residues. Trimming removed 2 bases from V and 8 bases from J, with 12 bases in between.

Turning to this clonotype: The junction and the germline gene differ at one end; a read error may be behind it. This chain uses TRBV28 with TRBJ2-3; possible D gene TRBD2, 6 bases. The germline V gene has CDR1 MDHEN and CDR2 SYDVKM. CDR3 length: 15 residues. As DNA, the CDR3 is TGTGTCAGCCTCGGCGGGGTAACTAGCCCAGATACGCAGTATTTT. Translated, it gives CVSLGGVTSPDTQYF.

CDR3 protein: CASSIPGPAANEQFF. As DNA, the CDR3 is TGTGCCAGCAGCATACCGGGACCCGCCGCCAATGAGCAGTTCTTC. This chain connects TRBV11-2 to TRBJ2-1; D assignment may be TRBD1 or TRBD2 (5 bases each). This CDR3 comprises 15 residues. V dropped 5 bases and J dropped 6 bases, with 17 bases sitting between them. Germline V gene sequence: CDR1 SGHAT, CDR2 FQNNGV.

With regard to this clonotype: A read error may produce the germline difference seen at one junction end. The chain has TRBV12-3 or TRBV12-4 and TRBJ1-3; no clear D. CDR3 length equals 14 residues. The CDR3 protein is CATIHGSSGSTIYF. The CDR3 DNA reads TGTGCCACCATACACGGTAGCTCTGGAAGCACCATATATTTT.

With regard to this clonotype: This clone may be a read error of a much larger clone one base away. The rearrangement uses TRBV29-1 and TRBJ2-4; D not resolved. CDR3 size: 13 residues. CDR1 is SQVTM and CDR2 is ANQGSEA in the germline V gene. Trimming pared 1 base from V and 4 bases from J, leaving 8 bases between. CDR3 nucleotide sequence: TGCAGCGTTGAAGCTCCCAGTAAAAACATTCAGTACTTC. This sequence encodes CSVEAPSKNIQYF.

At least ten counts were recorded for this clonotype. CDR3: CSVGDSQFEKKLFF. CDR3 bases: TGCAGCGTCGGGGACAGCCAGTTTGAGAAAAAACTGTTTTTT. The chain recombines TRBV29-1 with TRBJ1-4; 7 bases are shared with TRBD1. Germline-derived CDR1 and CDR2 are SQVTM and ANQGSEA. V shed 6 bases and J 9 bases; nucleotides not matched to a gene: 13. The length of the CDR3 is 14 residues.

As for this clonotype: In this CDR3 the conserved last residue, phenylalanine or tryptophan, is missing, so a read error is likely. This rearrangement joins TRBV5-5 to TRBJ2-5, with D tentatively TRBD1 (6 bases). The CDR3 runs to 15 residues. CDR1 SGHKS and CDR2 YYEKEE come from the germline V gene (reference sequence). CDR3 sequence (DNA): TGTGCCAACAGCTTGGGGGCAACGGGGCGAGAGACCCAGTACATC. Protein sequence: CANSLGATGRETQYI.